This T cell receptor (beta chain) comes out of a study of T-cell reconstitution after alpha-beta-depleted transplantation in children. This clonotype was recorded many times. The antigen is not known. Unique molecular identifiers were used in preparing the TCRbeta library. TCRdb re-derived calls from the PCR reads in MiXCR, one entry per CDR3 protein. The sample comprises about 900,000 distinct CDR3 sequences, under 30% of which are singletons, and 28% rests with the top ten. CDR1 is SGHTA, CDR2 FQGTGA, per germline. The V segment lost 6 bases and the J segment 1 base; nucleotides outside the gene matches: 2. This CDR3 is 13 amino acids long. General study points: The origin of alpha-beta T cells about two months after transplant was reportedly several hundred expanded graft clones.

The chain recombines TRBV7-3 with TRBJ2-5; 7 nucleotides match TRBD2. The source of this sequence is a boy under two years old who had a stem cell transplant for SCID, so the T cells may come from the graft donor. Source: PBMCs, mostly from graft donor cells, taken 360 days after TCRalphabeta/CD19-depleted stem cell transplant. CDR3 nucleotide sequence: TGTGCCAGCAGTCGCGGGAGCCAAGAGACCCAGTACTTC. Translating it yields CASSRGSQETQYF.